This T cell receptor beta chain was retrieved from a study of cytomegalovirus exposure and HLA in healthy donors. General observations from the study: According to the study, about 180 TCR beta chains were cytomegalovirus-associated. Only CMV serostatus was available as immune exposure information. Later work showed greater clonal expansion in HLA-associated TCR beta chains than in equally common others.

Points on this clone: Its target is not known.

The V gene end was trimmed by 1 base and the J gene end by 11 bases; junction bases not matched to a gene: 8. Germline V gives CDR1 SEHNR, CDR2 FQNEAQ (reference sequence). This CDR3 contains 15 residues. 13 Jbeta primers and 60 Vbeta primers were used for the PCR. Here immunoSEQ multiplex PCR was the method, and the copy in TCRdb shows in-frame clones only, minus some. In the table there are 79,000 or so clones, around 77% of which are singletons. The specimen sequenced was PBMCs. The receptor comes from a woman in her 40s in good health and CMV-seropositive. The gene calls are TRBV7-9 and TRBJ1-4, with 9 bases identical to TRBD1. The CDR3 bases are TGTGCCAGCAGCTTAGGGGACAGGGATATGAGTAAACTGTTTTTT. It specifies CASSLGDRDMSKLFF.